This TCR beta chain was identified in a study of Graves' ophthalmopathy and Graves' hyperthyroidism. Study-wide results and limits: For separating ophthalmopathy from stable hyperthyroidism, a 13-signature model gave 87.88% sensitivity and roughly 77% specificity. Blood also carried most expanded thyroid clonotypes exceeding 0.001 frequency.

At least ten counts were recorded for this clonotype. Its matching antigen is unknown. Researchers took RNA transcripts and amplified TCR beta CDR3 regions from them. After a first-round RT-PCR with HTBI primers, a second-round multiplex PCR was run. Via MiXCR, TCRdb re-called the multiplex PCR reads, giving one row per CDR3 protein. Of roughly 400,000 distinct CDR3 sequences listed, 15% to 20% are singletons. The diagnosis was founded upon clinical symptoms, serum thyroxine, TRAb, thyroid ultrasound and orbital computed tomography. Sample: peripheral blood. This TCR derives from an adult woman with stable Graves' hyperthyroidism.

Here the CDR3 DNA reads TGCAGTGCTGGAATAGCGGCCCAAGAGACCCAGTACTTC. It is translated as CSAGIAAQETQYF. The chain recombines TRBV20-1 with TRBJ2-5; perhaps TRBD2 as D (6 bases). CDR1 and CDR2 (germline): DFQATT, SNEGSKA (reference sequence). Trimming took 5 bases from V and 1 from J, leaving 11 bases between them. CDR3 length equals 13 residues.